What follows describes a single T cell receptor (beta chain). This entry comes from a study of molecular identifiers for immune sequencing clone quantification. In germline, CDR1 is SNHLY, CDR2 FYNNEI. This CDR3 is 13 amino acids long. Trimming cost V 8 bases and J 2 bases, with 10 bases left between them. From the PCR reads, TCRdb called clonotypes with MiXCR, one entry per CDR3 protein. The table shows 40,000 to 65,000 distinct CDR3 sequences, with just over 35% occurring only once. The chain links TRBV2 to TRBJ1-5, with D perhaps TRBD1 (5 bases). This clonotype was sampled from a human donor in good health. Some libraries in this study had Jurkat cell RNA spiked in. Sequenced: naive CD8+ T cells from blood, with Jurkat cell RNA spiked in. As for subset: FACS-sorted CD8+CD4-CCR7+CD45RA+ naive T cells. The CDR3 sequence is CASEGLGNQPQHF. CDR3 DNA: TGTGCCAGCGAGGGGTTGGGCAATCAGCCCCAGCATTTT.